These T cell receptor beta chains were read from a single sample in a study of T cell responses to AZD1222 COVID-19 vaccine. TCRdb's copy holds only in-frame clones and misses some; the assay was immunoSEQ multiplex PCR. Of 60,000 to 80,000 clones listed, 85% to 90% were seen once; the top ten hold around 5%. The material sequenced was peripheral blood, taken on day 0 of AZD1222 vaccination. Source of these receptors: an adult in good health. CDR3s include the opening cysteine and the closing phenylalanine or tryptophan. Fields, in order: V gene, clone size, J gene, D gene, CDR3 DNA, CDR3 protein. The D gene is left open where the match is weak. Only some rows state a clone size, as once, few, many or a class for expanded clones.

TRBV5-8	NA	TRBJ2-5	NA	TGTGCCAGCAGCCTCCTTGAAGAGACCCAGTACTTC	CASSLLEETQYF
TRBV18	NA	TRBJ2-7	NA	TGTGCCAGCTCACCACAAAGGGACGAGCAGTACTTC	CASSPQRDEQYF
TRBV24-1	once	TRBJ2-1	NA	TGTGCCACCAGTGATGGGGGAGGGGGTCCTTACAATGAGCAGTTCTTC	CATSDGGGGPYNEQFF
TRBV29-1	NA	TRBJ2-6	NA	TGCAGCGTCCTTGGGGCCAACGTCCTGACTTTC	CSVLGANVLTF
TRBV7-2	NA	TRBJ1-2	NA	TGTGCCAGCAGCTTAGGACAAGGCTCTTTCTATGGCTACACCTTC	CASSLGQGSFYGYTF
TRBV19	once	TRBJ2-3	NA	TGTGCCAGTAGTATTGATCAGGGGAGCACAGATACGCAGTATTTT	CASSIDQGSTDTQYF
TRBV6-5	NA	TRBJ2-3	TRBD2	TGTGCCAGCTCCGCGGGGGGGATCACAGATACGCAGTATTTT	CASSAGGITDTQYF
TRBV5-4	NA	TRBJ1-1	NA	TGTGCCAGCAGGGCACCCTTGGGAGGCGGGGACACTGAAGCTTTCTTT	CASRAPLGGGDTEAFF
TRBV29-1	once	TRBJ2-3	NA	TGCAGCGTTGAAGCAGGGTCCGCAGATACGCAGTATTTT	CSVEAGSADTQYF
TRBV19	once	TRBJ1-6	TRBD1	TGTGCCAGTAGTACGGGACAGACGAATTCACCCCTCCACTTT	CASSTGQTNSPLHF
TRBV5-8	NA	TRBJ1-2	NA	TGTGCCAGCAGCTTTCCGGGAGGGGGCTATGGCTACACCTTC	CASSFPGGGYGYTF
TRBV5-1	NA	TRBJ1-4	NA	TGCGCCAGCAGCTTGGGCACTTCAACTAATGAAAAACTGTTTTTT	CASSLGTSTNEKLFF
TRBV20-1	NA	TRBJ1-1	NA	TGCAGTGCTATTCCCAGCTATGAAGCTTTCTTT	CSAIPSYEAFF
TRBV6-5	NA	TRBJ1-2	NA	TGTGCCAGCAGCAAGTCGGGTTGGGACTATGGCTACACCTTC	CASSKSGWDYGYTF
TRBV29-1	NA	TRBJ1-1	NA	TGCAGCGTTGGGGTGGTGGTGACTGAAGCTTTCTTT	CSVGVVVTEAFF
TRBV18	NA	TRBJ2-3	TRBD2	TGTGCCAGCTCACCACCTTCTCTCGGGGGGGCCCGGGATACGCAGTATTTT	CASSPPSLGGARDTQYF